This T cell receptor beta chain comes out of a study of blood T cell repertoires in COVID-19. Study context: Acute and convalescent COVID-19 specimens originated in the United States, Italy and Spain. T cells, B-cell-depleted T cells, or PBMCs provided the cDNA or gDNA that served as material.

Original processing notes: From reference gene primer amplification, estimates of nucleated cell counts were derived. Some clones are missing from TCRdb's copy, which holds only in-frame ones; the method was immunoSEQ multiplex PCR. The V and J calls and clone size are taken from that table; D and trimming were inferred from the DNA. The data show about 100,000 clones, around 90% seen once. This CDR3 is 15 amino acids long. The trim removed 1 base at V and 4 bases at J, leaving 5 bases unmatched. Germline V lookup: CDR1 LGHDT, CDR2 YNNKEL (reference sequence). The TCR comes from a middle-aged man with active or convalescent COVID-19. Sequenced sample: peripheral blood. This sequence joins TRBV3-1 (or the pseudogene TRBV3-2) and TRBJ2-3, with 7 bases matching TRBD2. The CDR3 DNA is TGTGCCAGCAGCCAAGCGGCTAGCGGTTCAGATACGCAGTATTTT. Amino acid sequence: CASSQAASGSDTQYF.